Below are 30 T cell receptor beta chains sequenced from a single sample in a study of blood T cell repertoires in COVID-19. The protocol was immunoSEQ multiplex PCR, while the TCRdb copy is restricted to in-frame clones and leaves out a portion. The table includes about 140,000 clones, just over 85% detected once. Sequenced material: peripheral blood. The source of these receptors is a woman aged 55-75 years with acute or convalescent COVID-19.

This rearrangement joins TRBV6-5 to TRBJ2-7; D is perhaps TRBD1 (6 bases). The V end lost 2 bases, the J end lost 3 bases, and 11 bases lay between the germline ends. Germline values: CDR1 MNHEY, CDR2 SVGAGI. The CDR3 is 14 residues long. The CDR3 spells CASSYQDSGYEQYF. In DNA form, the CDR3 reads TGTGCCAGCAGTTACCAGGACAGTGGCTACGAGCAGTACTTC.

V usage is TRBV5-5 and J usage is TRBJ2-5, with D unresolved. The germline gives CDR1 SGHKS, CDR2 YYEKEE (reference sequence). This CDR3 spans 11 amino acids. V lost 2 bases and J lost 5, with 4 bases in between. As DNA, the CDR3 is TGTGCCAGCAGCTTAGAGGAGACCCAGTACTTC. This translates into CASSLEETQYF. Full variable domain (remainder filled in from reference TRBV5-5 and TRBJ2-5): DAGVTQSPTHLIKTRGQQVTLRCSPISGHKSVSWYQQVLGQGPQFIFQYYEKEERGRGNFPDRFSARQFPNYSSELNVNALLLGDSALYLCASSLEETQYFGPGTRLLVL.

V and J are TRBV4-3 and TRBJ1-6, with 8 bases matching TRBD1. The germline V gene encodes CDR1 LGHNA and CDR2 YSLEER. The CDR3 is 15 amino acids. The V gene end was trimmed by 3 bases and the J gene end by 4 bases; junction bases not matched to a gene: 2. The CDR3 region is CASSQDRAYNSPLHF. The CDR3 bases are TGCGCCAGCAGCCAGGACAGGGCATATAATTCACCCCTCCACTTT.

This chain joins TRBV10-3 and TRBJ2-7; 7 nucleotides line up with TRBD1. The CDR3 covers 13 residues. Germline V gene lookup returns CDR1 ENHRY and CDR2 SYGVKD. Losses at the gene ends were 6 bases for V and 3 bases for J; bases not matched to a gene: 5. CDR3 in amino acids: CAISVGTDYEQYF. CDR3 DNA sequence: TGTGCCATCAGCGTCGGGACAGACTACGAGCAGTACTTC.

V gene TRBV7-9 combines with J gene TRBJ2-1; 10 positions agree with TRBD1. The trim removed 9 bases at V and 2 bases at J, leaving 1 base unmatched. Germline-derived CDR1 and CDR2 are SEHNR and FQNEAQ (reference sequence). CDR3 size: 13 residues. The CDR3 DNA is TGTGCCAGTGACAGGGGGCCCTACAATGAGCAGTTCTTC. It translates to CASDRGPYNEQFF.

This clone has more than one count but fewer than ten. CDR3 DNA sequence: TGTGCTAGTGGCGACAGTTATAGCAATCAGCCCCAGCATTTT. Amino acids: CASGDSYSNQPQHF. This chain uses TRBV12-5 with TRBJ1-5, with a weak D call TRBD1 (5 bases). Per the germline V gene, CDR1 is LGHNT and CDR2 is FRNRAP. V lost 6 bases, J lost 0 bases, and 9 bases lay in between. This CDR3 region has 14 residues.

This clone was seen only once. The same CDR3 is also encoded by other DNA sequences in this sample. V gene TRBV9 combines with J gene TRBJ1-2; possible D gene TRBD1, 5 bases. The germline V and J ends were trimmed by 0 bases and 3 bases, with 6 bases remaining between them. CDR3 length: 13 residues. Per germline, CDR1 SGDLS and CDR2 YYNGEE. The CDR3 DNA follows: TGTGCCAGCAGCGTAGGGGGGGACTATGGCTACACCTTC. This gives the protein CASSVGGDYGYTF.

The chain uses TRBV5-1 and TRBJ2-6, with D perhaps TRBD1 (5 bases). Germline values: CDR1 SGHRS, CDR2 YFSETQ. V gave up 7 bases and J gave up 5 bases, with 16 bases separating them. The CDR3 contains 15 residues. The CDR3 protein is CASSAAGIWANVLTF. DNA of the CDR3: TGCGCCAGCTCAGCAGCAGGGATCTGGGCCAACGTCCTGACTTTC.

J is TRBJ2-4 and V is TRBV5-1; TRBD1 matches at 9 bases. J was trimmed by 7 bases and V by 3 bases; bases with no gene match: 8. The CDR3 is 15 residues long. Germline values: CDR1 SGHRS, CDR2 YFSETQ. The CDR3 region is CASSSSSDRGNIQYF. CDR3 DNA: TGCGCCAGCAGCTCTTCCTCGGACAGGGGTAACATTCAGTACTTC.

This CDR3 is CASSRYGTGISPLHF. CDR3 bases: TGTGCCAGCTCCCGTTATGGGACAGGGATTTCACCCCTCCACTTT. The chain carries TRBV9 and TRBJ1-6; TRBD1 aligns across 9 bases. With 7 bases clipped from V and 9 bases from J, the junction kept 11 bases outside the gene matches. This CDR3 contains 15 residues. From germline, CDR1 is SGDLS and CDR2 YYNGEE.

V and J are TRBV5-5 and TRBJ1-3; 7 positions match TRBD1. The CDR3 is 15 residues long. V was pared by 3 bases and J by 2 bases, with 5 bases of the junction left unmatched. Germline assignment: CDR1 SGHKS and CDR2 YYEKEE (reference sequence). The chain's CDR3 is CASSSTGVPGNTIYF. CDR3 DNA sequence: TGTGCCAGCAGCTCTACAGGGGTTCCTGGAAACACCATATATTTT.

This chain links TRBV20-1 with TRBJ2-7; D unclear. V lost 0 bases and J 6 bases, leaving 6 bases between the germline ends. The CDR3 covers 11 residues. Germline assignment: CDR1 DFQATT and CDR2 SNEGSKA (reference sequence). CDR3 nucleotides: TGCAGTGCTAGAGATCCCTCCGAGCAGTACTTC. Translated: CSARDPSEQYF.

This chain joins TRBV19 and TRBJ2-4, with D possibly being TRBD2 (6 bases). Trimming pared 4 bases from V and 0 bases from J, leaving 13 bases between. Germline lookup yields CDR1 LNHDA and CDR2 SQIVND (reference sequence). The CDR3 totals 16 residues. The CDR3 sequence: CASSRFGDLAKNIQYF. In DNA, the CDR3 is TGTGCCAGTAGTAGGTTCGGGGACTTAGCCAAAAACATTCAGTACTTC.

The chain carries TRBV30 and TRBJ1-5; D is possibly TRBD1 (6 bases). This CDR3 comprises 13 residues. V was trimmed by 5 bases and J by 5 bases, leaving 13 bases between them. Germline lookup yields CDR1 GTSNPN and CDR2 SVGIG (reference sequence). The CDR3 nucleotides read TGTGCCTGGGGAACAGGGTTCGATCAGCCCCAGCATTTT. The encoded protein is CAWGTGFDQPQHF.

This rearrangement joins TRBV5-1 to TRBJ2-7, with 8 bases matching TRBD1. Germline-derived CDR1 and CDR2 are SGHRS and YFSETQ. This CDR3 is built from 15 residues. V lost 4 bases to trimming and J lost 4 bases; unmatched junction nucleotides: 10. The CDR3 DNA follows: TGCGCCAGCAGCCCCCTTGGTGGACAGGGTTACGAGCAGTACTTC. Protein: CASSPLGGQGYEQYF.

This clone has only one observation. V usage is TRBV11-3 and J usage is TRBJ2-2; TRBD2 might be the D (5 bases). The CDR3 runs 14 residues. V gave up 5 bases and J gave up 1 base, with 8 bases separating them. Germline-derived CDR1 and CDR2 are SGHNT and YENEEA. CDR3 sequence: CASSPGGNTGELFF. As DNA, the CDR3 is TGTGCCAGCAGCCCAGGAGGGAACACCGGGGAGCTGTTTTTT.

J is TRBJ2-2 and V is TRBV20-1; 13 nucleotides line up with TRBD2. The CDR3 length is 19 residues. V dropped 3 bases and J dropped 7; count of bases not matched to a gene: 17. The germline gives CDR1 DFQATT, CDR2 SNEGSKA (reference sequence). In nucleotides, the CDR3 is TGCAGTGCTAGTCCTGGACTAGCGGGGGCCTGGGGTGGTAACGGGGAGCTGTTTTTT. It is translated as CSASPGLAGAWGGNGELFF.

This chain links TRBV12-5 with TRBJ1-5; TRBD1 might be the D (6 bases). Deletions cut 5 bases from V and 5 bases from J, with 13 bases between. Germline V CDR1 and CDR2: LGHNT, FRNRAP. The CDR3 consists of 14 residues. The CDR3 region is CASGGGGAYQPQHF. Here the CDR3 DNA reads TGTGCTAGTGGTGGTGGGGGCGCCTATCAGCCCCAGCATTTT. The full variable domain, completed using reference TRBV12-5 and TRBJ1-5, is DARVTQTPRHKVTEMGQEVTMRCQPILGHNTVFWYRQTMMQGLELLAYFRNRAPLDDSGMPKDRFSAEMPDATLATLKIQPSEPRDSAVYFCASGGGGAYQPQHFGDGTRLSIL.

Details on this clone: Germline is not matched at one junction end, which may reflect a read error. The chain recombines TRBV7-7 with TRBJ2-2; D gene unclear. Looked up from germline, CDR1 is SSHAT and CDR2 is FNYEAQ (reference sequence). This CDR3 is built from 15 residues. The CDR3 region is CASSPTESGTGELFF. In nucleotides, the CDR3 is TGTGCTAGCAGCCCCACAGAGTCTGGGACCGGGGAGCTGTTTTTT.

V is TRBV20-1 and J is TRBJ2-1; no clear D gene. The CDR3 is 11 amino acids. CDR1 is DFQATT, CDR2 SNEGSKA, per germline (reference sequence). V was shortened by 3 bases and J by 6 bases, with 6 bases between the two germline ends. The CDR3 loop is CSARVSNEQFF. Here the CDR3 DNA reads TGCAGTGCTAGGGTGAGCAATGAGCAGTTCTTC.

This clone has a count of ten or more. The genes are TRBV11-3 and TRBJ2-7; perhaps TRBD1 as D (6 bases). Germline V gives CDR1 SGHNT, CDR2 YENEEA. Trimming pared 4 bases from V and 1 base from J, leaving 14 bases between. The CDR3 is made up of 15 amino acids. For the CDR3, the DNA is TGTGCCAGCAGCTCACACAGGGATGGGTCCTACGAGCAGTACTTC. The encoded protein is CASSSHRDGSYEQYF.

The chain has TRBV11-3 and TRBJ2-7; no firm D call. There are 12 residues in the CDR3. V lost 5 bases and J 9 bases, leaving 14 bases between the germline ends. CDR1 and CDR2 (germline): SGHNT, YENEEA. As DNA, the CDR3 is TGTGCCAGCAGCCTGAGACACATTGGGCAGTACTTC. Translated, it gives CASSLRHIGQYF.

The CDR3, as DNA: TGTGCCAGCAGCAGGGGTGAGGGACAGGGGAGTTCGGGCGATCGGCCCCAGCATTTT. Protein product: CASSRGEGQGSSGDRPQHF. This chain connects TRBV5-8 to TRBJ1-5; 10 positions agree with TRBD1. The CDR3 length is 19 residues. Per the germline V gene, CDR1 is SGHTS and CDR2 is YDEGEE. Unmatched junction bases numbered 22, after V lost 4 bases and J lost 9 bases. The full variable domain, rest sourced from reference TRBV5-8 and TRBJ1-5, is EAGVTQSPTHLIKTRGQQATLRCSPISGHTSVYWYQQALGLGLQFLLWYDEGEERNRGNFPPRFSGRQFPNYSSELNVNALELEDSALYLCASSRGEGQGSSGDRPQHFGDGTRLSIL.

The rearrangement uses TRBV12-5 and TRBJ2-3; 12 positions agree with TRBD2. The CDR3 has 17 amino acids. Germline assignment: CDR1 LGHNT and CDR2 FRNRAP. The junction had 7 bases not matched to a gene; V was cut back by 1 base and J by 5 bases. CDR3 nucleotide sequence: TGTGCTAGTGGTTTGGGGGGGACTAGCGGGCCGAAAGATACGCAGTATTTT. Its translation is CASGLGGTSGPKDTQYF.

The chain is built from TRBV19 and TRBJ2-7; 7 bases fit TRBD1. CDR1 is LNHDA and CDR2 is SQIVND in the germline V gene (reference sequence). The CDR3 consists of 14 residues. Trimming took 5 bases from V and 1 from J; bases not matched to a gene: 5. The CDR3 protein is CASSVGTVSYEQYF. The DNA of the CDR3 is TGTGCCAGTAGTGTCGGGACAGTGTCCTACGAGCAGTACTTC.

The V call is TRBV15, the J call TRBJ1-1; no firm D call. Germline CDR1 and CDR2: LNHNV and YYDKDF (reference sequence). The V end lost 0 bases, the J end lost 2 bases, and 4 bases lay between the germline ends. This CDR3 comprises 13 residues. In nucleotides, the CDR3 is TGTGCCACCAGCAGAGATAGCAACACTGAAGCTTTCTTT. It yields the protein CATSRDSNTEAFF.

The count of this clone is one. The CDR3 loop reads CASSPLRLQETQYF. The CDR3 nucleotides are TGTGCCAGCTCACCCCTCAGGTTACAAGAGACCCAGTACTTC. The V and J genes are TRBV18 and TRBJ2-5; D ambiguous. The CDR3 sequence is 14 residues long. Trimming removed 3 bases from V and 2 bases from J, with 10 bases in between. Looked up from germline, CDR1 is KGHSH and CDR2 is LQKENI.

Here the CDR3 DNA reads TGTGCCTGGAGTGCCGGGACAGCTAATGGCTACACCTTC. Translating it yields CAWSAGTANGYTF. The chain recombines TRBV30 with TRBJ1-2, with 7 bases aligning to TRBD1. Germline V gene lookup returns CDR1 GTSNPN and CDR2 SVGIG (reference sequence). V was clipped by 1 base and J by 6 bases; unmatched bases: 5. There are 13 residues in the CDR3. Full variable domain (remainder filled in from reference TRBV30 and TRBJ1-2): SQTIHQWPATLVQPVGSPLSLECTVEGTSNPNLYWYRQAAGRGLQLLFYSVGIGQISSEVPQNLSASRPQDRQFILSSKKLLLSDSGFYLCAWSAGTANGYTFGSGTRLTVV.

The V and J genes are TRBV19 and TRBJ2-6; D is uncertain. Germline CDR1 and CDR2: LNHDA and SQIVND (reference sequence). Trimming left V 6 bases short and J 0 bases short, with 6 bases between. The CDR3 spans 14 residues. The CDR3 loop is CASRRSSGANVLTF. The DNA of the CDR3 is TGTGCCAGTAGGCGGAGCTCTGGGGCCAACGTCCTGACTTTC.

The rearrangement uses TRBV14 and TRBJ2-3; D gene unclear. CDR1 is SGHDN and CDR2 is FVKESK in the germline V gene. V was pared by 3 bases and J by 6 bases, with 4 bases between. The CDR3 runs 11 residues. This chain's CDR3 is CASSHADTQYF. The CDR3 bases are TGTGCCAGCAGCCACGCGGATACGCAGTATTTT.